The subject of this entry is one T cell receptor (beta chain). Its antigen remains unknown. V shed 3 bases, J shed 2 bases, and the junction held 5 bases outside the gene matches. This CDR3 region has 15 residues. Germline V gene data show CDR1 as KGHSH and CDR2 as LQKENI. Method: immunoSEQ multiplex PCR; TCRdb's copy keeps in-frame clones and lacks some. The sample includes 75,000 to 100,000 clones, more than 75% of them seen just once. These data come from a study of OX40 agonist ivuxolimab in advanced cancers. Study details: Every 2 weeks, ivuxolimab was infused into the patients intravenously at between 0.01 and 10 mg/kg.

Study-wide findings and caveats: Clonal expansion by week 6 occurred in CD4+ and CD8+ blood T cells (at 0.1 to 3.0 mg/kg).

The clonotype was recovered from an adult with an advanced solid tumor such as melanoma, head and neck, liver or kidney cancer. The specimen comprised CD4+ or CD8+ T cells sorted from blood, sampled in a trial of the OX40 agonist ivuxolimab. V gene TRBV18 combines with J gene TRBJ2-7, with 9 bases that match TRBD2. CDR3 sequence (DNA): TGTGCCAGCTCACCGGCGGGGGGGGAAACCTACGAGCAGTACTTC. Its translation: CASSPAGGETYEQYF.